This T cell receptor (beta chain) was recovered during a study of cytotoxic CD8 clonotypes in ibrutinib-treated CLL. Study background: The group held roughly ten relapsed/refractory and 15 treatment-naive patients, with 17 to 18 IGHV unmutated. Study-wide results and caveats: Baseline-level clonality went beyond age-matched healthy donors and moved in step with circulating CD8+ T-cell counts.

The table came from immunoSEQ multiplex PCR; TCRdb's copy has only in-frame clones and leaves some out. The sample records roughly 220,000 clones, about four fifths being singletons. The CDR3 contains 13 residues. In germline, CDR1 is SGHAT, CDR2 FQNNGV. V dropped 0 bases and J dropped 5 bases, with 5 bases sitting between them. This clone occurred a few times. Antigen: not known. This TCR came from a human donor with chronic lymphocytic leukemia. V gene TRBV11-2 combines with J gene TRBJ1-5, with D hard to call. The sequencing here drew on PBMCs, taken after 12 months of ibrutinib treatment. The CDR3 bases are TGTGCCAGCAGCTTAGACATATATCAGCCCCAGCATTTT. This codes for CASSLDIYQPQHF.